The 7 T cell receptor beta chains below come from one sample, sequenced in a study of beta chain features in type 1 diabetes. Study-wide findings and caveats: All four CD4+ subsets from Type 1 diabetes patients carried moderately but significantly shorter TCRB CDR3s.

All of the isolated RNA was reverse transcribed, so expressed TCRB transcripts were sequenced. Sequencing was performed with immunoSEQ multiplex PCR; in TCRdb, only in-frame clones are kept and a portion is missing. The sample carries roughly 180,000 clones, roughly 8% recorded once. These TCRs' antigens remain unknown. The sequencing sample was made of central memory CD4+ T cells from blood. The receptors derive from a man aged 18 to 30 with type 1 diabetes.

This clone was picked up a small number of times. The V gene is TRBV7-2, the J gene TRBJ1-2; TRBD1 agrees at 7 bases. V shed 3 bases and J 0 bases; nucleotides not matched to a gene: 7. There are 16 residues in the CDR3. The germline gives CDR1 SGHTA, CDR2 FQGNSA. This chain's CDR3 is CASSFRRGDPNYGYTF. The DNA for the CDR3 is TGTGCCAGCAGCTTCCGCAGGGGGGATCCTAACTATGGCTACACCTTC.

The gene calls are TRBV30 and TRBJ1-2; D not resolved. The CDR3 covers 14 residues. The germline CDR1 and CDR2 sequences are GTSNPN and SVGIG (reference sequence). V lost 3 bases to trimming and J lost 3 bases, with 14 bases between them. CDR3 nucleotide sequence: TGTGCCTGGAGGGAAGTAGGGAGCGACTATGGCTACACCTTC. This codes for CAWREVGSDYGYTF.

The table lists this clone with many counts. The chain is built from TRBV28 and TRBJ2-4, with 9 bases identical to TRBD2. The CDR3 length is 15 residues. Germline CDR1 reads MDHEN; CDR2 reads SYDVKM. V lost 8 bases to trimming and J lost 1 base; unmatched junction nucleotides: 6. CDR3 region: CASRAAGGAKNIQYF. The CDR3 nucleotides read TGTGCCAGCCGAGCGGCGGGAGGGGCCAAAAACATTCAGTACTTC.

The chain has TRBV30 and TRBJ1-2; no clear D. Looked up from germline, CDR1 is GTSNPN and CDR2 is SVGIG (reference sequence). V lost 7 bases, J lost 4 bases, and 22 bases lay in between. The CDR3 is 15 residues long. The CDR3 DNA is TGTGCCTCACCGGGAAACCTAGGCAGCCCCTATGGCTACACCTTC. Protein: CASPGNLGSPYGYTF.

The chain employs TRBV28 and TRBJ1-2, with D possibly being TRBD1 (6 bases). The CDR3 has 12 residues. In germline, CDR1 is MDHEN, CDR2 SYDVKM. The V and J ends lost 8 bases and 10 bases respectively, with 17 bases between them. Written as DNA, the CDR3 is TGTGCCAGCTTCACCCTGGACAGCTACTACACCTTC. This encodes CASFTLDSYYTF.

This chain connects TRBV27 to TRBJ2-7; D not certain. In germline, CDR1 is MNHEY, CDR2 SMNVEV (reference sequence). Trimming left V 7 bases short and J 7 bases short, with 5 bases between. The CDR3 has 9 residues. The DNA of the CDR3 is TGTGCCAGCATCCGTGAGCAGTACTTC. Amino acid sequence: CASIREQYF.

This clone was detected a few times. The J gene is TRBJ1-4, the V gene TRBV9; a possible D gene is TRBD1 (6 bases). This CDR3 contains 14 residues. Germline CDR1 and CDR2: SGDLS and YYNGEE. The V and J ends lost 4 bases and 7 bases respectively, with 14 bases between them. The CDR3 protein is CASSPAGEGEKLFF. The CDR3 DNA sequence: TGTGCCAGCAGCCCGGCAGGGGAGGGTGAAAAACTGTTTTTT.